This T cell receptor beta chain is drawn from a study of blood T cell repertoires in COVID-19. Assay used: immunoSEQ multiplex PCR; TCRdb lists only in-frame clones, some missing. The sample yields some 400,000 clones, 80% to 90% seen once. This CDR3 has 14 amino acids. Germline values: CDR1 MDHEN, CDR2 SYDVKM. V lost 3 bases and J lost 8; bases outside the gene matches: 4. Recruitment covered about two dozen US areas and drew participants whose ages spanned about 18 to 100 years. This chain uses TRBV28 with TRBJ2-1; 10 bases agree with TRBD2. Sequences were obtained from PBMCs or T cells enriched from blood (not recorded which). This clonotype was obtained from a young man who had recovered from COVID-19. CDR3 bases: TGTGCCAGCAGTTTCACTAGCGGGACGGATGAGCAGTTCTTC. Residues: CASSFTSGTDEQFF.